The 21 T cell receptor beta chains presented below share a single source sample, sequenced in a study of T cell clones after liver transplantation. Libraries were prepared by immunoSEQ multiplex PCR; TCRdb keeps only in-frame clonotypes and omits some of them. Among tens of thousands of clones, over 55% were seen once, and the ten largest hold over 14%. Specimen: CD4+ T cells from blood, collected before liver transplant. All receptors come from a human donor who received a liver transplant.

The chain employs TRBV7-8 and TRBJ2-1; the match to TRBD2 covers 8 bases. The CDR3 consists of 13 residues. Germline assignment: CDR1 SGHVS and CDR2 FQNEAQ. Trimming at V came to 7 bases and at J to 7 bases, leaving 6 bases not matched to a gene. This chain's CDR3 is CASNTPGGNEQFF. CDR3 coding DNA: TGTGCCAGCAATACGCCGGGGGGGAATGAGCAGTTCTTC.

This clone turned up a few times. V gene TRBV7-2 combines with J gene TRBJ1-6; tentatively, D is TRBD1 (6 bases). V lost 1 base and J 0 bases, leaving 16 bases between the germline ends. CDR1 is SGHTA, CDR2 FQGNSA, per germline. The CDR3 runs 19 residues. The DNA for the CDR3 is TGTGCCAGCAGCTTAGGGGGGGGCAGCTTCAGCTCCTATAATTCACCCCTCCACTTT. Amino acid sequence: CASSLGGGSFSSYNSPLHF.

In its sample, this clone was seen many times. The rearrangement joins TRBV6-4 to TRBJ2-1; 12 positions agree with TRBD1. The junction had 5 bases not matched to a gene; V was cut back by 0 bases and J by 5 bases. Germline CDR1 and CDR2: MRHNA and SNTAGT. The CDR3 totals 17 residues. CDR3 sequence reads: CASSDSIRDRGHNEQFF. DNA for the CDR3: TGTGCCAGCAGTGACTCAATTAGGGACAGGGGGCACAATGAGCAGTTCTTC.

This clone was recorded at least ten times. The rearrangement links TRBV4-1 to TRBJ2-7; D might be TRBD1 (6 bases). The CDR3 contains 15 residues. V shed 1 base and J shed 7 bases, with 17 bases lying between them. The V gene's germline CDR1 is MGHRA and CDR2 YSYEKL. The CDR3 sequence is CASSQAQGRGREQYF. CDR3 DNA: TGCGCCAGCAGCCAAGCTCAAGGCAGGGGCCGGGAGCAGTACTTC.

This clone was counted a single time. The rearrangement links TRBV5-1 to TRBJ1-5; a possible D gene is TRBD1 (6 bases). The V end was cut by 0 bases, the J end by 2 bases, with 6 bases between. The CDR3 contains 14 residues. The germline V gene has CDR1 SGHRS and CDR2 YFSETQ. This chain's CDR3 is CASSLDRGNQPQHF. In DNA, the CDR3 is TGCGCCAGCAGCTTGGACAGGGGCAATCAGCCCCAGCATTTT.

This clone has a handful of counts. The chain has TRBV6-5 and TRBJ1-2, with a tentative D call TRBD1 (5 bases). V lost 2 bases, J lost 3 bases, and 7 bases lay in between. Germline V lookup: CDR1 MNHEY, CDR2 SVGAGI. CDR3 length equals 13 residues. CDR3: CASSYGTHYGYTF. DNA for the CDR3: TGTGCCAGCAGTTACGGGACTCACTATGGCTACACCTTC.

This clone was seen more than once but under ten times. The chain combines TRBV7-9 with TRBJ2-7; D might be TRBD1 (7 bases). Germline V gives CDR1 SEHNR, CDR2 FQNEAQ (reference sequence). V lost 3 bases, J lost 4 bases, and 19 bases lay in between. This CDR3 has 16 amino acids. CDR3 loop: CASSLWTGRGVYEQYF. The CDR3 nucleotides are TGTGCCAGCAGCTTGTGGACAGGCAGGGGGGTATACGAGCAGTACTTC.

The chain has TRBV4-1 and TRBJ1-5, with 7 bases aligning to TRBD1. The CDR3 runs to 15 residues. Germline lookup yields CDR1 MGHRA and CDR2 YSYEKL. J lost 6 bases, V lost 3 bases, and 8 bases had no gene match. For the CDR3, the DNA is TGCGCCAGCAGCCAGACCAACAGGGGCGGTCAGCCCCAGCATTTT. Residues: CASSQTNRGGQPQHF.

J is TRBJ1-2 and V is TRBV29-1; D might be TRBD1 (6 bases). Trimming removed 7 bases from V and 2 bases from J, with 11 bases in between. Looked up from germline, CDR1 is SQVTM and CDR2 is ANQGSEA. The CDR3 has 12 residues. DNA for the CDR3: TGCAGCGGGGCTGGACAGAACTATGGCTACACCTTC. This codes for CSGAGQNYGYTF.

The chain is built from TRBV5-6 and TRBJ2-7, with 11 bases fitting TRBD1. The CDR3 contains 16 residues. CDR1 is SGHDT and CDR2 is YYEEEE in the germline V gene. The trim removed 4 bases at V and 7 bases at J, leaving 13 bases unmatched. CDR3 sequence: CASSPAGGQGAREQYF. The CDR3 DNA reads TGTGCCAGCAGCCCAGCTGGCGGACAGGGGGCCAGAGAGCAGTACTTC.

This clone was detected many times. The chain employs TRBV27 and TRBJ2-1, with TRBD2 matching 9 bases. The CDR3 runs to 16 residues. V dropped 2 bases and J dropped 8; count of bases not matched to a gene: 10. CDR1 MNHEY and CDR2 SMNVEV come from the germline V gene (reference sequence). The DNA of the CDR3 is TGTGCCAGCAGTTTACCCCCCAGAGCGGGGGGTCATGAGCAGTTCTTC. Protein sequence: CASSLPPRAGGHEQFF.

This clone was seen repeatedly, ten times or more. The chain combines TRBV28 with TRBJ1-5, with 9 bases aligning to TRBD1. V lost 5 bases, J lost 6 bases, and 8 bases stayed unmatched. Looked up from germline, CDR1 is MDHEN and CDR2 is SYDVKM. The CDR3 runs to 15 residues. CDR3 loop: CASSGRTGVFQPQHF. The CDR3 nucleotides read TGTGCCAGCAGTGGTCGGACAGGGGTATTTCAGCCCCAGCATTTT.

The V gene is TRBV5-1, the J gene TRBJ2-7, with 7 bases matching TRBD2. V lost 4 bases and J lost 0; bases outside the gene matches: 4. Germline CDR1 reads SGHRS; CDR2 reads YFSETQ. The CDR3 loop spans 14 amino acids. The CDR3 sequence: CASSVSGGSYEQYF. The CDR3 nucleotides are TGCGCCAGCAGCGTGTCGGGGGGCTCCTACGAGCAGTACTTC.

The V gene is TRBV6-1, the J gene TRBJ2-1, with a tentative D call TRBD1 (5 bases). CDR3 size: 17 residues. The germline CDR1 and CDR2 sequences are MNHNS and SASEGT. V was clipped by 2 bases and J by 2 bases, with 16 bases between them. The CDR3 DNA follows: TGTGCCAGCAGTGAATTAGGGGCAGGGTCCACCTACAATGAGCAGTTCTTC. Translation: CASSELGAGSTYNEQFF.

In its sample, this clone was seen a few times. J is TRBJ1-4 and V is TRBV14; possibly TRBD1 for D (5 bases). The V and J ends lost 7 bases and 4 bases respectively, with 16 bases between them. CDR1 and CDR2 (germline): SGHDN, FVKESK. The CDR3 runs 15 residues. CDR3 bases: TGTGCCAGCAACGCGGGACGGAGGAGTAATGAAAAACTGTTTTTT. As protein: CASNAGRRSNEKLFF. The full variable domain, completed using reference TRBV14 and TRBJ1-4, is EAGVTQFPSHSVIEKGQTVTLRCDPISGHDNLYWYRRVMGKEIKFLLHFVKESKQDESGMPNNRFLAERTGGTYSTLKVQPAELEDSGVYFCASNAGRRSNEKLFFGSGTQLSVL.

This clone was detected ten times or more. The chain carries TRBV30 and TRBJ1-3, with 7 bases that match TRBD1. V dropped 4 bases and J dropped 0; count of bases not matched to a gene: 12. Germline assignment: CDR1 GTSNPN and CDR2 SVGIG (reference sequence). The CDR3 loop spans 17 amino acids. Here the CDR3 reads CAWKGTPGQSSGNTIYF. The DNA for the CDR3 is TGTGCCTGGAAGGGGACTCCGGGACAGTCCTCTGGAAACACCATATATTTT. Variable domain in full (rest from reference TRBV30 and TRBJ1-3): SQTIHQWPATLVQPVGSPLSLECTVEGTSNPNLYWYRQAAGRGLQLLFYSVGIGQISSEVPQNLSASRPQDRQFILSSKKLLLSDSGFYLCAWKGTPGQSSGNTIYFGEGSWLTVV.

The chain combines TRBV9 with TRBJ1-4; perhaps TRBD1 as D (5 bases). CDR3 length: 14 amino acids. Per germline, CDR1 SGDLS and CDR2 YYNGEE. V gave up 0 bases and J gave up 7 bases, with 10 bases separating them. The CDR3 DNA sequence: TGTGCCAGCAGCGTAGGCCAGGGTAGTGAAAAACTGTTTTTT. This sequence encodes CASSVGQGSEKLFF.

A few counts support this clone. This sequence joins TRBV7-2 and TRBJ1-1; a weak D match, TRBD1 (5 bases). Germline V gene lookup returns CDR1 SGHTA and CDR2 FQGNSA. This CDR3 is built from 13 residues. The V gene lost 3 bases and the J gene lost 7 bases, with 12 bases spanning the gap. This CDR3 reads CASSFSQGGEAFF. The CDR3 region has the DNA TGTGCCAGCAGCTTTTCCCAGGGCGGTGAAGCTTTCTTT.

The V and J genes are TRBV18 and TRBJ1-1, with D uncertain. Germline lookup yields CDR1 KGHSH and CDR2 LQKENI. The ends were cut back, 2 bases at V and 3 bases at J, with 13 bases in the middle. CDR3 length: 15 amino acids. The DNA for the CDR3 is TGTGCCAGCTCACCAATGTCCATGGAGGACACTGAAGCTTTCTTT. Amino acids: CASSPMSMEDTEAFF.

CDR3 coding DNA: TGTGCCAGCAAGGGAGGGGATGGCTACACCTTC. Translation: CASKGGDGYTF. The chain couples TRBV6-4 to TRBJ1-2, with a possible D match to TRBD1 (5 bases). V was pared by 7 bases and J by 6 bases, with 9 bases between. There are 11 residues in the CDR3. From germline, CDR1 is MRHNA and CDR2 SNTAGT.

This rearrangement joins TRBV28 to TRBJ1-2; the match to TRBD1 covers 10 bases. In germline, CDR1 is MDHEN, CDR2 SYDVKM. The CDR3 loop spans 13 amino acids. The V gene end was trimmed by 10 bases and the J gene end by 4 bases; junction bases not matched to a gene: 6. CDR3 loop: CATQGQGLYGYTF. For the CDR3, the DNA is TGTGCCACCCAGGGACAGGGGCTCTATGGCTACACCTTC.